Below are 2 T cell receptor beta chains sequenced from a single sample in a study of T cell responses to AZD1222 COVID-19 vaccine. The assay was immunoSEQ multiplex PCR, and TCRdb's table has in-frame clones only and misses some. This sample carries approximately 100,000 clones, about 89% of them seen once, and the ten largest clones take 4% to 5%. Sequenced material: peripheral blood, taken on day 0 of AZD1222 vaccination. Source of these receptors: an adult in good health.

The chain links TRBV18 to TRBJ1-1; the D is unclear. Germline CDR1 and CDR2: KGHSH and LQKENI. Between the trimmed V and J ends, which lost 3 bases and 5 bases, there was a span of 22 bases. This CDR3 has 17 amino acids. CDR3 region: CASSPMGGGSLGTEAFF. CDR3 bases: TGTGCCAGCTCACCGATGGGAGGCGGCTCCCTAGGTACTGAAGCTTTCTTT.

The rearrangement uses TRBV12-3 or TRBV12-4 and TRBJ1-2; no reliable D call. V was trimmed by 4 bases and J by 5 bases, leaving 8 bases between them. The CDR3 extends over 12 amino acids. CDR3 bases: TGTGCCAGCAGTTCGACACAGTATGGCTACACCTTC. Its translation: CASSSTQYGYTF.